This T cell receptor (beta chain) emerged from a study of regulatory and conventional T cells in RAG deficiency. Concerning this clone: The antigen is unknown.

Study conclusions and caveats: In Omenn syndrome, Treg and Tconv repertoires overlapped >85%. In Omenn syndrome, sorted "Tregs" may be peripherally activated cells.

This table comes from immunoSEQ multiplex PCR, and its TCRdb copy is limited to in-frame clones, with some not included. Among about 24,000 clones listed, 95% to 97% were seen once. The CDR3 extends over 15 amino acids. Germline loops: CDR1 KGHSH, CDR2 LQKENI. V gave up 6 bases and J gave up 6 bases; unmatched junction bases: 10. The sorted conventional CD4+ T cells were CD25-low and CD127-high, with genomic DNA sequenced. This sample also belongs to another study, concerning regulatory T cells. That source notes: The PCR used 52 TRBV and 13 TRBJ primers. Regulatory T cells showed the strongest V-J pair restriction and V/J gene skewing among patient repertoires.

The sequencing sample was made of CD25- CD4+ T cells sorted from blood. The gene calls are TRBV18 and TRBJ1-4; 7 bases match TRBD1. This receptor was taken from a human donor in good health. The CDR3 DNA reads as TGTGCCAGCTCGAAACGGGAGGGGGCGGATGAAAAACTGTTTTTT. Amino acids: CASSKREGADEKLFF.